This entry features one T cell receptor (beta chain) sequence. The specificity of this receptor is unknown. An end of the junction differs from the germline gene, which may be a read error. Inclusive of the bounding cysteine and phenylalanine, the CDR3 is 16 residues long. Only the CDR3 DNA is retained, 48 bases long and in frame from the first base. As encoded in the germline V gene, CDR1 is SGHVS while CDR2 is FQNEAQ. Using a constant-region primer and ProtoScript II reverse transcriptase, TCRbeta-specific cDNA was reverse-transcribed from 450 to 650 ng total RNA. Three nested multiplex PCR rounds, following a slightly modified ARM-PCR procedure, were used to build the TCRbeta libraries. Multiplex TRBV1-TRBV30 forward primers and a Cbeta reverse primer were used in the first two PCR rounds, each of which was run for around 10 cycles. A final 25-cycle PCR with Deep VentR polymerase added sample barcodes and Illumina adapters. Before sequencing, amplicons between 200 and 500 bp were purified from gel using a QIAquick gel extraction kit. TCRbeta amplicons were sequenced on an Illumina HiSeq 2500 with 250-bp paired-end reads. From the authors' description of their analysis: Trimmomatic v0.33 was used to quality-trim the reads, and FLASH v1.2.11 was used to merge paired reads so that full CDR3 sequences could be recovered. MiGEC v1.2.1b assigned V, D and J germline segments to the rearranged TCRbeta sequences. VDJtools v1.0.0 computed clonotype statistics and Shannon-Wiener diversity indices. To reduce sampling bias, subsequent analyses other than the diversity analysis used only the 250 most abundant clonotypes in each sample. The public reads were reanalyzed by TCRdb: fastp trimming at Q25, MiXCR alignment, in-frame beta chains only. Rows are unified per CDR3 protein, each entry keeping the most common DNA and genes. The V and J calls come from TCRdb's annotation, not from the publication. Here the sample has around 29,000 distinct CDR3 sequences; around 78% occur a single time. Under 40% of the sample is held by the ten biggest clonotypes.

This sample is drawn from a study of tumor-infiltrating lymphocytes in primary liver carcinoma (dated by TCRdb to the late 2010s). Some background on the complete study: The five patients, three men and two women aged 30 to 69 years, had hepatocellular carcinoma (four) or combined HCC and intrahepatic cholangiocarcinoma (one). To link TCRbeta repertoire diversity with the local molecular phenotype, the 25 tumor region samples were profiled using Agilent mRNA microarrays. Each sample produced roughly 3.65 to 7.5 million productive TCRbeta reads, and read depth showed no significant difference between tissue types. Tumors of the five patients were stage T1-T3 N0M0 with maximum diameters of about 4.2 to 10 cm. A total of some 35 specimens from 5 patients underwent TCRbeta repertoire sequencing, comprising around 25 tumor regions, 5 adjacent noncancerous liver tissues and 5 peripheral blood samples. High reproducibility was observed for the technical replicate repertoires, with mean shared-clone rates roughly 0.92 and correlation coefficients above 0.98. TCRbeta repertoire sequencing, expression microarrays and whole-exome sequencing were combined in the study across five regions of each liver tumor, with adjacent normal tissue and blood also included.

Summary of the overall study and its limitations: Only the TCR beta chain was sequenced, so true repertoire diversity is likely underestimated because unpaired alpha chains were not captured. Only about 7.5-25% of top clones were found in all five regions of a tumor, suggesting spatial heterogeneity of tumor-infiltrating T cells. A significantly larger repertoire fraction was made up by the top 250 clones in tumors than in blood (p = 0.039). The study included only five patients, and the authors note findings should be validated in a larger study. Repertoire overlap was found to be higher between tumor regions (mean about 35%) than between tumor-adjacent (about 17%) or tumor-blood (14%) pairs, consistent with antigen-driven expansion. Comparison of CD4+ and CD8+ T cell repertoires was precluded by the use of bulk unsorted samples.

Total RNA and DNA were co-extracted from around 18-30 mg of bulk tissue with the AllPrep DNA/RNA mini kit, without cell sorting. Surgical resection was performed in China between late 2015 and early 2016 on about 5 patients with histopathologically diagnosed primary liver carcinoma. At the time of sampling, the patients had chronic HBV infection and had not received any treatment. Five spatially separated regions were sampled from each tumor: the superior, inferior, left-lateral and right-lateral poles, plus the tumor centre. Histology showed that every tumor sample contained more than 75% viable tumor cells. Fresh tumor and adjacent tissue pieces were bisected; one half was stored in RNAlater at -80°C, the other sent for histology.

The TCR originated in a man aged 35 to 55 with primary liver carcinoma and hepatitis B virus infection. Sequenced sample: liver tumor tissue from sampling region 5. The sample's cell subset or site label, in plain terms: tumor region T5, tumor centre. Rearrangement joined TRBV7-8 to TRBJ1-6, with a weak D call of TRBD1 (6 bases match). The CDR3 region has the sequence CASSLSEGVWNSPFHF. The DNA is as follows: TGTGCCAGCAGCTTGTCCGAGGGGGTTTGGAATTCACCCTTCCACTTC.